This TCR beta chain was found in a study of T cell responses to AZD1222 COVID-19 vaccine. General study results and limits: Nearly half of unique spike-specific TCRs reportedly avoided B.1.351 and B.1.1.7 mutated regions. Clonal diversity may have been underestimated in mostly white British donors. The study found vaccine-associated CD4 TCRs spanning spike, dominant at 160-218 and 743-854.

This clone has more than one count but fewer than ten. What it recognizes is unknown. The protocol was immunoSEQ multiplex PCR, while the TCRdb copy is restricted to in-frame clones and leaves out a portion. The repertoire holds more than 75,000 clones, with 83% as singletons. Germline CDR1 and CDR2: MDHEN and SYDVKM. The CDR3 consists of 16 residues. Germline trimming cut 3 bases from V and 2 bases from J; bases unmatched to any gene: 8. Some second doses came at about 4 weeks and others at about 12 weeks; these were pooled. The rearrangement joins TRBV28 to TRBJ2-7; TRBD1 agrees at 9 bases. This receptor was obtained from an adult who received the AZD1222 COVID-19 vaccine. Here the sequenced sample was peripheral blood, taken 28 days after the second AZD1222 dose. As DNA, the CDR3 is TGTGCCAGCAGTTTCGGCACAGGGGGCTCTCCCTACGAGCAGTACTTC. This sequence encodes CASSFGTGGSPYEQYF. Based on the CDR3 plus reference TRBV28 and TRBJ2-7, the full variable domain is DVKVTQSSRYLVKRTGEKVFLECVQDMDHENMFWYRQDPGLGLRLIYFSYDVKMKEKGDIPEGYSVSREKKERFSLILESASTNQTSMYLCASSFGTGGSPYEQYFGPGTRLTVT.